These T cell receptor beta chains were read from a single sample in a study of T cells in Graves' hyperthyroidism and ophthalmopathy. TCRdb recomputed calls from the multiplex PCR reads with MiXCR, one row per CDR3 protein. The sample holds hundreds of thousands of distinct CDR3 sequences, roughly 40% seen once. The sequenced material came from blood. These receptors came from a young man with Graves' hyperthyroidism. CDR3s include the opening cysteine and the closing phenylalanine or tryptophan.

TRBV4-3,CASSQAPGDTEAFF
TRBV6-5,CASRTFETSGTGETQYF
TRBV19,CASSRGGAFLQPQHF
TRBV19,CASSPDRTPNPLYEQYF
TRBV20-1,CSARDAGLGIYEQYF
TRBV12-3/TRBV12-4,CASSLRDGHGYTF
TRBV19,CASSRRSTEAFF
TRBV20-1,CSARAGQNTGELFF
TRBV2,CASSSAGLRNEQYF
TRBV7-9,CASSSGHEKLFF
TRBV10-3,CAISWTGGNDEQFF
TRBV5-1,CASSLPGQGYEQYF
TRBV29-1,CSVVGVKNTEAFF
TRBV7-2,CASSPWDNFYEQYF
TRBV7-8,CASSLWETYGYTF
TRBV6-5,CASRGTNYGYTF
TRBV10-3,CAISEVAGGSGYTF
TRBV29-1,CSVEAGDGGYTF
TRBV2,CASSLGYYPETQYF
TRBV9,CASSPNQREGSYGQYF
TRBV29-1,CSVMVSRDTGELFF
TRBV12-3/TRBV12-4,CASSLRKRTNTGELFF
TRBV6-5,CAMRTELYGYTF
TRBV7-9,CASSPTGAEAFF
TRBV20-1,CSARDTRSYEQYF
TRBV20-1,CSARDRGLGTQYF
TRBV2,CASSATGYYGYTF
TRBV12-3/TRBV12-4,CASSYGQGDTLYF
TRBV29-1,CSVGQGADTEAFF
TRBV7-2,CASSQELRTGSNEKLFF
TRBV7-2,CASSFSNRGYEQYF
TRBV15,CATSRVGGNTIYF
TRBV19,CASSIGSGGAQETQYF
TRBV9,CASSASGTPTVYGQYF
TRBV10-3,CAISATGPTPNQPQHF
TRBV7-2,CASSRTSGRAGELFF
TRBV13,CASSPDTGQETQYF
TRBV6-5,CASSYWTGKGPPQHF
TRBV11-2,CASISFSTSGNEQYF
TRBV10-3,CATGTGRTANEKLFF
TRBV7-3,CASSPGVGANYEQYF
TRBV5-1,CASGSSRGPYEQYF
TRBV5-4,CASSLDSGGLSGANVLTF